Given below is one TCR beta chain in context. Per germline, CDR1 KGHDR and CDR2 SFDVKD. The CDR3 has 15 amino acids. Trimming removed 4 bases from V and 3 bases from J; junction bases left unmatched: 4. In the study's own analysis: Reference gene primer amplification yielded estimated nucleated cell counts. Libraries were prepared by immunoSEQ multiplex PCR; TCRdb keeps only in-frame clonotypes and omits some of them. That table is the source of V, J and clone size, and D and trimming were worked out from the DNA. The sample shows 170,000 or so clones, roughly 85% of them seen only once. These data originate in a study of blood T cell repertoires in COVID-19. Study details: Donors in the United States, Italy and Spain gave samples during acute or convalescent COVID-19. T cells, B-cell-depleted T cells, or PBMCs provided the cDNA or gDNA that served as material.

The chain has TRBV24-1 and TRBJ2-3; TRBD2 agrees at 9 bases. The sequence was obtained from a woman aged 65 to 85 with acute or convalescent COVID-19. The sequencing input was peripheral blood. The CDR3 bases are TGTGCCACCAGTGAGGCAGGACTAGCGACAGATACGCAGTATTTT. Translated: CATSEAGLATDTQYF.